Following are 17 T cell receptor beta chains from one sample sequenced in a study of blood T cell repertoires in COVID-19. TCRdb's copy holds only in-frame clones and misses some; the assay was immunoSEQ multiplex PCR. This sample carries approximately 100,000 clones, roughly 80% of them seen once, and the ten largest clones take roughly 13%. Source material: peripheral blood. The receptors stem from a woman aged 55-69 years with acute or convalescent COVID-19.

This chain joins TRBV24-1 and TRBJ2-1, with D perhaps TRBD1 (6 bases). Germline V gene sequence: CDR1 KGHDR, CDR2 SFDVKD. The CDR3 loop spans 13 amino acids. V lost 6 bases and J lost 9, with 14 bases in between. The CDR3 DNA reads TGTGCCACCAGTAGGGACAACCACGGTGAGCAGTTCTTC. Translating gives CATSRDNHGEQFF.

The chain is built from TRBV5-4 and TRBJ2-7, with a possible D match to TRBD2 (5 bases). CDR1 and CDR2 (germline): SGHNT, YYREEE (reference sequence). V lost 1 base, J lost 1 base, and 9 bases lay in between. CDR3 length: 14 amino acids. The CDR3 sequence: CASSLRGNSYEQYF. The CDR3 DNA reads TGTGCCAGCAGCTTGCGGGGAAATTCCTACGAGCAGTACTTC. Complete variable domain (other parts from reference TRBV5-4 and TRBJ2-7): ETGVTQSPTHLIKTRGQQVTLRCSSQSGHNTVSWYQQALGQGPQFIFQYYREEENGRGNFPPRFSGLQFPNYSSELNVNALELDDSALYLCASSLRGNSYEQYFGPGTRLTVT.

CDR3 protein: CAWSVQAFGYTF. In nucleotides, the CDR3 is TGTGCCTGGAGTGTTCAGGCGTTTGGCTACACCTTC. This chain uses TRBV30 with TRBJ1-2, with D unclear. The CDR3 is 12 residues long. The V end was cut by 0 bases, the J end by 7 bases, with 9 bases between. Per the germline V gene, CDR1 is GTSNPN and CDR2 is SVGIG (reference sequence).

V is TRBV12-5 and J is TRBJ1-2; D is unclear. With 5 bases removed from V and 2 bases from J, the gap between germline ends came to 12 bases. Germline-derived CDR1 and CDR2 are LGHNT and FRNRAP. This CDR3 is 14 amino acids long. CDR3 in amino acids: CASGPSTRNYGYTF. CDR3 bases: TGTGCTAGTGGTCCTTCGACAAGAAACTATGGCTACACCTTC.

The chain carries TRBV9 and TRBJ2-7; tentatively, D is TRBD2 (6 bases). The CDR3 is made up of 16 amino acids. Trimming cost V 0 bases and J 0 bases, with 13 bases left between them. Germline lookup yields CDR1 SGDLS and CDR2 YYNGEE. The CDR3 DNA is TGTGCCAGCAGCGTAGCGGGCCTAGCGAACTCCTACGAGCAGTACTTC. It encodes CASSVAGLANSYEQYF.

In this sample, this clone turned up once. The chain employs TRBV2 and TRBJ1-1; 9 bases line up with TRBD1. The trim removed 11 bases at V and 3 bases at J, leaving 4 bases unmatched. Per germline, CDR1 SNHLY and CDR2 FYNNEI. This CDR3 contains 12 residues. The CDR3 region has the DNA TGTGCCGGGACAGGGCGATACACTGAAGCTTTCTTT. It specifies CAGTGRYTEAFF.

In its sample, this clone was seen once. The CDR3 sequence is CASSEGRNQYGYTF. The DNA of the CDR3 is TGTGCCAGCAGTGAAGGCCGCAACCAGTATGGCTACACCTTC. This chain links TRBV2 with TRBJ1-2; D remains ambiguous. Germline V gene sequence: CDR1 SNHLY, CDR2 FYNNEI. Trimming left V 1 base short and J 5 bases short, with 11 bases between. The CDR3 is made up of 14 amino acids.

This clone was counted once. The same CDR3 also results from other DNA sequences found in this sample. The chain uses TRBV2 and TRBJ1-1; D unclear. V lost 7 bases and J lost 0, with 3 bases in between. The germline V gene has CDR1 SNHLY and CDR2 FYNNEI. The CDR3 is made up of 11 amino acids. The CDR3 protein is CASTVNTEAFF. DNA of the CDR3: TGTGCCAGCACGGTGAACACTGAAGCTTTCTTT.

This clone was recorded a few times. The chain employs TRBV5-6 and TRBJ1-2, with D possibly matching TRBD1 (5 bases). Germline assignment: CDR1 SGHDT and CDR2 YYEEEE. The CDR3 extends over 14 amino acids. V lost 0 bases and J 4 bases, leaving 10 bases between the germline ends. This CDR3 is CASSLGQGPYGYTF. In DNA, the CDR3 is TGTGCCAGCAGCTTGGGGCAGGGTCCCTATGGCTACACCTTC.

The chain combines TRBV2 with TRBJ1-5; TRBD1 is a possible D gene (5 bases). Trimming took off 7 bases at V and 4 bases at J, with 11 bases between the two ends. Looked up from germline, CDR1 is SNHLY and CDR2 is FYNNEI. The CDR3 has 13 residues. The CDR3 sequence: CASKGIGNQPQHF. In DNA form, the CDR3 reads TGTGCCAGCAAGGGGATAGGGAATCAGCCCCAGCATTTT.

The chain has TRBV7-9 and TRBJ1-1; perhaps TRBD1 as D (6 bases). Germline CDR1 and CDR2: SEHNR and FQNEAQ (reference sequence). The CDR3 has 16 amino acids. The ends were cut back, 5 bases at V and 0 bases at J, with 16 bases in the middle. The CDR3 here is CASSHPPAGVNTEAFF. The CDR3, as DNA: TGTGCCAGCAGCCACCCCCCGGCAGGGGTGAACACTGAAGCTTTCTTT.

The rearrangement uses TRBV27 and TRBJ1-1; 8 bases line up with TRBD1. CDR1 is MNHEY and CDR2 is SMNVEV in the germline V gene (reference sequence). CDR3 size: 15 residues. After removal of 0 bases from V and 8 bases from J, the junction contained 8 bases not matched to a gene. The CDR3 loop reads CASSLSGRGRSEAFF. DNA for the CDR3: TGTGCCAGCAGTTTATCGGGCAGGGGGCGGTCGGAAGCTTTCTTT.

The V gene is TRBV28, the J gene TRBJ1-5, with D hard to call. V gave up 5 bases and J gave up 3 bases, with 5 bases separating them. Germline CDR1 is MDHEN and CDR2 is SYDVKM. The CDR3 contains 12 residues. CDR3 DNA: TGTGCCAGCAGTACACACAATCAGCCCCAGCATTTT. It is translated as CASSTHNQPQHF.

This clone was seen once. V is TRBV12-5 and J is TRBJ1-4, with 9 bases matching TRBD1. From germline, CDR1 is LGHNT and CDR2 FRNRAP. The CDR3 length is 15 residues. Trimming removed 0 bases from V and 8 bases from J; junction bases left unmatched: 4. The CDR3 protein is CASGLVGTGSEKLFF. The CDR3 DNA sequence: TGTGCTAGTGGTTTGGTAGGGACAGGGTCCGAAAAACTGTTTTTT.

The chain recombines TRBV7-2 with TRBJ2-3; TRBD2 is a possible D gene (6 bases). Between the trimmed V and J ends, which lost 1 base and 0 bases, there was a span of 11 bases. This CDR3 has 16 amino acids. Germline V CDR1 and CDR2: SGHTA, FQGNSA. CDR3 DNA: TGTGCCAGCAGCTTAGTTGCCAGCGGGAGCACAGATACGCAGTATTTT. Amino acid sequence: CASSLVASGSTDTQYF.

This clone was observed a few times. V gene TRBV6-1 combines with J gene TRBJ2-1; 8 nucleotides match TRBD2. Germline CDR1 is MNHNS and CDR2 is SASEGT. With 4 bases clipped from V and 4 bases from J, the junction kept 12 bases outside the gene matches. This CDR3 region has 17 residues. The CDR3 nucleotides are TGTGCCAGCAGTGCAGGTTTCCAGCGGGAGTTGTACAATGAGCAGTTCTTC. Its protein product is CASSAGFQRELYNEQFF.

This chain uses TRBV11-2 with TRBJ2-1; 8 bases are shared with TRBD1. With V trimmed by 4 bases and J by 6 bases, 2 bases remained unmatched. The CDR3 is 13 residues long. CDR1 and CDR2 from the germline V gene are SGHAT and FQNNGV. The CDR3 protein is CASSSDRGNEQFF. The CDR3 region has the DNA TGTGCCAGCAGCTCAGACAGGGGCAATGAGCAGTTCTTC.